A selection of T cell receptor beta chains follows, all from one sample in a study of Ad26.COV2.S vaccination and SARS-CoV-2 variants. Sequenced by immunoSEQ multiplex PCR; TCRdb stores in-frame clones only, minus some. The top ten hold 6.4% of the sample, which has about 350,000 clones, around 90% seen once. Sequenced here: peripheral blood, sampled in a trial of Ad26.COV2.S vaccine versus placebo. These receptors were collected from a person between 18 and 59 years old who received the Ad26.COV2.S COVID-19 vaccine or a placebo. The CDR3 runs from the conserved cysteine through the conserved F or W. A D gene is named only where the DNA matches it firmly. The size of a clone is reported for some rows only, either as once, few or many, or as a class for expanded clones.

d_call | j_call | clone_size | v_call | cdr3_nt | cdr3_aa
TRBD1 | TRBJ1-5 | NA | TRBV5-6 | TGTGCCAGCAGCTGGGGACAGGGCTTGGGTCAGCCCCAGCATTTT | CASSWGQGLGQPQHF
TRBD2 | TRBJ2-5 | once | TRBV7-2 | TGTGCCAGCAGCTTCAGACTAGCGGGCCAGCAAGAGACCCAGTACTTC | CASSFRLAGQQETQYF
TRBD1 | TRBJ1-1 | few | TRBV2 | TGTGCCAGCAGGGGGGACAGGAACACTGAAGCTTTCTTT | CASRGDRNTEAFF
NA | TRBJ2-7 | NA | TRBV21-1 | TGTGCCAGCAGCAAAGTCTCCGAGACTAGCGGGAATCTTACTATCTCCTACGAGCAGTACTTC | CASSKVSETSGNLTISYEQYF
TRBD1 | TRBJ1-1 | NA | TRBV19 | TGTGCCAGTAGTATAGACTCCGGGACAGCGAACACTGAAGCTTTCTTT | CASSIDSGTANTEAFF
TRBD2 | TRBJ2-7 | NA | TRBV4-3 | TGCGCCAGCAGCCAAGCCTCGACTAGCGGGAGGGCTCATCGGAATTACGAGCAGTACTTC | CASSQASTSGRAHRNYEQYF
NA | TRBJ1-6 | few | TRBV4-2 | TGTGCCAGCAGCCAAGATCCAGGGAATTCACCCCTCCACTTT | CASSQDPGNSPLHF
NA | TRBJ1-1 | NA | TRBV3-1/TRBV3-2 | TGTGCCAGCAGCTACGGGACTCTAGGGGTGACTGAAGCTTTCTTT | CASSYGTLGVTEAFF
NA | TRBJ2-7 | NA | TRBV9 | TGTGCCAGCAGTGACACTGATACCTACGAGCAGTACTTC | CASSDTDTYEQYF
NA | TRBJ2-2 | NA | TRBV7-2 | TGTGCCAGCAGCCTAGAGGTGGCCGGGGAGCTGTTTTTT | CASSLEVAGELFF
TRBD2 | TRBJ2-1 | few | TRBV6-6 | TGTGCCAGCGGTTCGGGACTAGACTACAATGAGCAGTTCTTC | CASGSGLDYNEQFF
NA | TRBJ1-6 | once | TRBV27 | TGTGCCAGCAGCCGGGTTACCAATTCACCCCTCCACTTT | CASSRVTNSPLHF
TRBD2 | TRBJ2-2 | few | TRBV5-1 | TGCGCCAGCAGCTTGGTGGGCGTAGCGGGAGGGATGTTCGCCGGGGAGCTGTTTTTT | CASSLVGVAGGMFAGELFF
NA | TRBJ1-1 | NA | TRBV5-1 | TGCGCCAGCAGCTTGGGCGGGAACACTGAAGCTTTCTTT | CASSLGGNTEAFF
NA | TRBJ2-3 | NA | TRBV5-6 | TGTGCCAGCAGGGGGAGCACAGATACGCAGTATTTT | CASRGSTDTQYF
NA | TRBJ1-6 | NA | TRBV4-3 | TGCGCCAGCAGCCAAGGTGTTCTCTATAATTCACCCCTCCACTTT | CASSQGVLYNSPLHF
TRBD1 | TRBJ2-1 | NA | TRBV5-8 | TGTGCCAGCAGCCCGGGACAGGGGTACAATGAGCAGTTCTTC | CASSPGQGYNEQFF
NA | TRBJ1-1 | NA | TRBV7-9 | TGTGCCAGCAGCTTAGCGGGTCCCAACACTGAAGCTTTCTTT | CASSLAGPNTEAFF
NA | TRBJ2-7 | NA | TRBV13 | TGTGCCAGCAGCCCCCCCTCAGCCTACGAGCAGTACTTC | CASSPPSAYEQYF
NA | TRBJ2-5 | NA | TRBV25-1 | TGTGCCAGCAGTGACCCCCGGGGGGCAGAGACCCAGTACTTC | CASSDPRGAETQYF
TRBD1 | TRBJ2-1 | NA | TRBV6-5 | TGTGCCAGCACCATTGGACAGGGGTTTCGGAATGAGCAGTTCTTC | CASTIGQGFRNEQFF
TRBD1 | TRBJ1-5 | once | TRBV6-5 | TGTGCCAGCAGTTACTCAGGACAGGGCAATCAGCCCCAGCATTTT | CASSYSGQGNQPQHF
NA | TRBJ1-4 | NA | TRBV11-2 | TGTGCCAGCAGCTTTACCGGAAATGAAAAACTGTTTTTT | CASSFTGNEKLFF
NA | TRBJ1-1 | NA | TRBV5-1 | TGCGCCAGCAGCATTGAAGGGGTTGAAGCTTTCTTT | CASSIEGVEAFF
NA | TRBJ1-5 | NA | TRBV25-1 | TGTGCCAGCAGTGGGAGGGCAACTTCTCAGCCCCAGCATTTT | CASSGRATSQPQHF
NA | TRBJ2-5 | NA | TRBV6-5 | TGTGCCAGCAGCCTCCAGGGACGGGGAGAGACCCAGTACTTC | CASSLQGRGETQYF
TRBD2 | TRBJ2-1 | NA | TRBV6-2/TRBV6-3 | TGTGCCAGCAGTCCCATAGCGGGGGTGGACAATGAGCAGTTCTTC | CASSPIAGVDNEQFF
NA | TRBJ1-4 | NA | TRBV3-1/TRBV3-2 | TGTGCCAGCAGCCAAGGGGCGGGGTCGGGTGAAAAACTGTTTTTT | CASSQGAGSGEKLFF
NA | TRBJ1-2 | NA | TRBV6-5 | TGTGCCACCAGGACTCTCGGAGGCTACACCTTC | CATRTLGGYTF
NA | TRBJ1-2 | NA | TRBV11-2 | TGTGCCAGCAGCCCCCCAGGGAGGGATTACACCTTC | CASSPPGRDYTF
TRBD2 | TRBJ2-5 | NA | TRBV2 | TGTGCCAGCAGTACTCGGACTAGCGGGGATAAAGAGACCCAGTACTTC | CASSTRTSGDKETQYF
NA | TRBJ2-7 | NA | TRBV28 | TGTGCCAGCAGGCCCCCGGGACCAAGATTCTACGAGCAGTACTTC | CASRPPGPRFYEQYF
NA | TRBJ1-4 | NA | TRBV5-4 | TGTGCCAGCAGCCCAGGAGGGCAGGTCAATGAAAAACTGTTTTTT | CASSPGGQVNEKLFF
NA | TRBJ1-5 | NA | TRBV6-5 | TGTGCCAGCAGTCCCGAAGGGGACGCCCAGCCCCAGCATTTT | CASSPEGDAQPQHF
NA | TRBJ1-5 | NA | TRBV12-3/TRBV12-4 | TGTGCCAGCAGCCAGCTCAATCAGCCCCAGCATTTT | CASSQLNQPQHF
TRBD2 | TRBJ2-3 | NA | TRBV27 | TGTGCCAGCAGTTTGAGGGGTGGCACAGAAGTACGGGGGGGCCTAAGGTCCACAGATACGCAGTATTTT | CASSLRGGTEVRGGLRSTDTQYF
NA | TRBJ1-1 | medium-sized | TRBV5-6 | TGTGCCAGCAGCGAGGACGGTTCGAACACTGAAGCTTTCTTT | CASSEDGSNTEAFF
NA | TRBJ2-5 | NA | TRBV21-1 | TGTGCCAGCACCCCGGGGGGGTCAGGAGAGACCCAGTACTTC | CASTPGGSGETQYF
TRBD2 | TRBJ2-1 | NA | TRBV27 | TGTGCCAGCAGTAGAGGGACTAGCGGGTTACTTGAGCAGTTCTTC | CASSRGTSGLLEQFF
TRBD1 | TRBJ2-2 | NA | TRBV5-1 | TGCGCCAGCAGCTTAACCGGGACAGTGAACACCGGGGAGCTGTTTTTT | CASSLTGTVNTGELFF
NA | TRBJ2-3 | NA | TRBV6-5 | TGTGCCAGCCAGTGGAGGCCGAGCACAGATACGCAGTATTTT | CASQWRPSTDTQYF
TRBD2 | TRBJ2-6 | NA | TRBV19 | TGTGCCAGTAGATTAGCGGGGGGCTCTGGGGCCAACGTCCTGACTTTC | CASRLAGGSGANVLTF
NA | TRBJ1-4 | NA | TRBV19 | TGTGCCAGTAGCCCAAGCCTGACTTATACTCGGGAAAAACTGTTTTTT | CASSPSLTYTREKLFF
NA | TRBJ2-2 | NA | TRBV4-3 | TGCGCCAGCAGCCAAGGTGTGGTGCTGAGCACCGGGGAGCTGTTTTTT | CASSQGVVLSTGELFF
NA | TRBJ2-2 | NA | TRBV7-9 | TGTGCCAGCAGCCTGCCTGGGGGCCCCTCGGGCACCGGGGAGCTGTTTTTT | CASSLPGGPSGTGELFF
NA | TRBJ1-5 | NA | TRBV28 | TGTGCCAGCAGTAAGGGTAAAGACCAGCCCCAGCATTTT | CASSKGKDQPQHF
NA | TRBJ1-4 | once | TRBV27 | TGTGCCAGCAGTCCCCAGTTGGGCAATGAAAAACTGTTTTTT | CASSPQLGNEKLFF
NA | TRBJ2-7 | NA | TRBV23-1 | TGCGCCAGCAGTCCGAGGACGGGCAGCTCCTACGAGCAGTACTTC | CASSPRTGSSYEQYF
TRBD2 | TRBJ2-1 | NA | TRBV7-2 | TGTGCCAGCAGCTTCGCTAGCGGGATCTACAATGAGCAGTTCTTC | CASSFASGIYNEQFF
TRBD1 | TRBJ1-2 | NA | TRBV4-3 | TGCGCCAGCAGCCAAGAAAACGACGGCAGGGGGCTGAGCAGCTACACCTTC | CASSQENDGRGLSSYTF